In its sample, the clone carrying this T cell receptor (beta chain) was seen many times. The CDR3 consists of 14 residues. Germline V CDR1 and CDR2: KGHSH, LQKENI. V was shortened by 1 base and J by 3 bases, with 9 bases between the two germline ends. TCRdb reprocessed the reads with MiXCR, giving one entry per CDR3 protein. The table lists roughly 230,000 distinct CDR3 sequences, about 28% of them singletons. The source of the sample is a study of kidney transplant recipient with SARS-CoV-2 infection. The genes are TRBV18 and TRBJ1-1; D might be TRBD1 (5 bases). The TCR comes from a male patient in his thirties who had COVID-19 and was a kidney transplant recipient. The graft donor may have contributed some T cells. The sequencing used a blood sample, collected at baseline and on roughly day 120 from a kidney transplant recipient. The CDR3 sequence: CASSPQGSDTEAFF. The DNA of the CDR3 is TGTGCCAGCTCACCACAGGGGTCGGACACTGAAGCTTTCTTT. Full variable domain (missing parts from reference TRBV18 and TRBJ1-1): NAGVMQNPRHLVRRRGQEARLRCSPMKGHSHVYWYRQLPEEGLKFMVYLQKENIIDESGMPKERFSAEFPKEGPSILRIQQVVRGDSAAYFCASSPQGSDTEAFFGQGTRLTVV.